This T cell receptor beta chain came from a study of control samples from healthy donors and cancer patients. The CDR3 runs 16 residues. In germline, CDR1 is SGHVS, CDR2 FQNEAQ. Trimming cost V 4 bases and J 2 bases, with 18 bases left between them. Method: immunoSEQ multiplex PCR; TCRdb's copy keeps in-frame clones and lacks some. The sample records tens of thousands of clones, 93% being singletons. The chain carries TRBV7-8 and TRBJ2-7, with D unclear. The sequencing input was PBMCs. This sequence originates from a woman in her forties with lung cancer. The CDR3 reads CASSSRGAPFPYEQYF. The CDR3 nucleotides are TGTGCCAGCAGCTCCCGAGGCGCCCCTTTCCCCTACGAGCAGTACTTC.